The present TCR beta chain was sequenced within a study of blood T cell repertoires in COVID-19 (TCRdb year 2020). Regarding the complete study: The collaborator samples originated in the United States, Italy and Spain and spanned the acute and convalescent phases of COVID-19. The prospective study material was composed of cDNA or gDNA derived from T cells, B-cell-depleted T cells, or PBMCs. The dataset comprised deeply sampled blood TCRbeta repertoires from subjects exposed to, actively infected with, or recovered from COVID-19. The repertoires were made available in a free public database intended to serve as a resource for research on the immune response to SARS-CoV-2. The samples were drawn from two sources: the first 160 participants of the ongoing ImmuneRACE study, and some 1,300 subjects contributed by 6 global collaborators. Nearly every sample came with metadata listing a de-identified subject ID, COVID-19 status, age in years and sex. Where HLA class I and class II types were available, the types were taken from metadata supplied by the sample provider, not from assay-based typing.

Only a few counts were recorded for this clone. This receptor's antigen is unknown. There are no base qualities to consult, and no much larger clone falls within one base. What the research found in general, with its limitations: The quantity of clinical and demographic metadata differed by source and by participant and was supplied without curation.

Participants in the prospective study were enrolled through a virtual design, were aged about 18 to 90 years, and lived in approximately 25 United States geographic areas. Cohort assignment in the prospective study relied on participant-reported clinical history from a screening survey and a study questionnaire. Recovered participants in ImmuneRACE Cohort 3 were defined as having two consecutive negative NP/OP PCR tests, clearance from a healthcare professional, or resolution of symptoms. Each participant in the prospective study had whole blood, serum and a nasopharyngeal or oropharyngeal swab collected by mobile phlebotomists. Participants in the prospective study had the option to provide additional blood draws and questionnaires over a roughly 2-month period. Before DNA extraction, blood samples from the prospective study were shipped at room temperature or frozen. The germline V gene provides CDR1 ENHRY and CDR2 SYGVKD. Germline trimming: 10 bases from V, 3 bases from J; junction bases outside gene matches: 10. From the cysteine through the phenylalanine, the CDR3 covers 16 amino acids. Only the CDR3 region is kept as DNA, spanning 48 bases read in frame from base 1.

TCRbeta CDR3 regions were amplified from genomic DNA using the immunoSEQ Assay, a bias-controlled multiplex PCR. On the study's bioinformatics: The number of nucleated cells in each sample was estimated by amplification of reference gene primers within the assay. Sequence reads were collapsed and filtered to measure the absolute abundance of every unique TCRbeta CDR3 rearrangement. For each sample, productive Simpson clonality was calculated as the square root of Simpson's diversity index across productive rearrangements. TCRdb's version of the immuneACCESS table is confined to in-frame rearrangements and falls short of the full clone set. An unresolved V gene accounts for under half of the shortfall where checked; the remainder is of unknown origin. V and J calls and clone size follow that table, whereas D and trimming were derived from the DNA. The sample profile shows over 200,000 clones; around 90% of them were found once. Of the sample, 1.2% falls within the top ten clones.

Here the chain combines TRBV10-3 and TRBJ1-6; a stretch of 9 junction bases matches TRBD1. This TCR came from a man aged 25 to 45 who had recovered from COVID-19. The source material was PBMCs or T cells enriched from blood (not recorded which). The DNA reads TGTGCCAGTAAAGACCGGGACAGGGACTATAATTCACCCCTCCACTTT. This encodes CASKDRDRDYNSPLHF.